This T cell receptor (beta chain) was recorded in a study of STAT5B mutations in CD4+ large granular lymphocyte leukemia. Overall study: The CDR3 'QG' motif was associated with a particular HLA allele among healthy donors.

Study findings and constraints: No patients shared main leukemic clonotypes, though about 25% appeared at low frequency elsewhere. Without putative leukemic clones, patient CD4-sorted repertoires remained more clonal than healthy CD4+ repertoires. Top patient clones used TRBV06 genes more often: 8/27 versus 2/35 in controls.

CDR3 size: 14 residues. V was cut by 3 bases and J by 0 bases, with 4 bases left in between. The V gene's germline CDR1 is SGHRS and CDR2 YFSETQ. A few counts support this clone. The target antigen is unknown. The protocol was immunoSEQ multiplex PCR, while the TCRdb copy is restricted to in-frame clones and leaves out a portion. Counted here are more than 30,000 clones, 69% occurring once; the ten biggest clones make up 2.5% to 3%. The sample consisted of CD4+ T cells from blood buffy coats. The source of this sequence is a human donor in good health. The chain uses TRBV5-1 and TRBJ2-6, with D uncertain. CDR3 protein: CASSSDSGANVLTF. CDR3 DNA sequence: TGCGCCAGCAGCTCGGACTCTGGGGCCAACGTCCTGACTTTC.